This T cell receptor beta chain was recorded in a study of cytomegalovirus exposure and HLA in healthy donors. The donors were part of the validation cohort, which consisted of 120 subjects and was separate from the first cohort of about 720 subjects. As concerns this clone: Its antigen is unknown.

Profiled with immunoSEQ multiplex PCR; TCRdb holds only in-frame clones, not every one. Of 140,000 or so clones in the sample, about nine tenths were seen once. This CDR3 comprises 16 residues. Germline V gives CDR1 MNHNS, CDR2 SASEGT. V dropped 4 bases and J dropped 0 bases, with 13 bases sitting between them. Notes on the study in general: Reported performance of the classifier showed diagnosis of cytomegalovirus status with high specificity and sensitivity. CMV antigen specificity of a few CMV-associated chains was confirmed in vitro. Subsequent analysis found a tendency for first-cohort TCR clusters to co-occur within the 120 or so validation repertoires.

The J gene is TRBJ2-1, the V gene TRBV6-1, with a possible D match to TRBD2 (5 bases). This clonotype was sampled from a young woman in good health and CMV-seropositive. The specimen was PBMCs. DNA of the CDR3: TGTGCCAGCAGTGTCTCTGGGAGAAACTCCTACAATGAGCAGTTCTTC. Its translation: CASSVSGRNSYNEQFF.